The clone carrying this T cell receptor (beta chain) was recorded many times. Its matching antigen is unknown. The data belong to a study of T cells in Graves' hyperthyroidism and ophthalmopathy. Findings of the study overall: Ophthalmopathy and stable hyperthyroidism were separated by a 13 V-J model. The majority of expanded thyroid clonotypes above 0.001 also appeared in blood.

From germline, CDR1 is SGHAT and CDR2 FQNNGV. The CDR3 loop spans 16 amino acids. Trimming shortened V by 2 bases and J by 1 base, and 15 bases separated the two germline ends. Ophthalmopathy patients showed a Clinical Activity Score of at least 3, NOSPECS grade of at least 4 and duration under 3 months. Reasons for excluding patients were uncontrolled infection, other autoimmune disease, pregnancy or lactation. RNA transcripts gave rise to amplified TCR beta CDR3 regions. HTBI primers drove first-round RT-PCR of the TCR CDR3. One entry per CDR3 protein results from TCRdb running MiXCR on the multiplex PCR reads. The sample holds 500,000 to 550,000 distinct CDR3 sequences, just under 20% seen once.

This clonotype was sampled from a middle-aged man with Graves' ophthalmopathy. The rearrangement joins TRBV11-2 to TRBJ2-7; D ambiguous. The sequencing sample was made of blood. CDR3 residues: CASSLRLFELSYEQYF. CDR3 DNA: TGTGCCAGCAGCTTACGGCTCTTCGAATTATCCTACGAGCAGTACTTC.